Following are 2 T cell receptor beta chains from one sample sequenced in a study of blood T cells in healthy people across ages. The second PCR ran about 6 to 12 cycles with a sample-barcoded 5' primer and J-beta primers. TCRdb reprocessed the 5' RACE reads via MiXCR and lists one record per CDR3 protein. Of hundreds of thousands of distinct CDR3 sequences in the sample, around 45% are singletons; the top ten hold around 32%. The source material was blood. Every receptor here comes from a woman aged 55 to 70 in good health.

The chain joins TRBV29-1 to TRBJ2-5, with D possibly TRBD1 on 5 matching bases. Deletions cut 0 bases from V and 13 bases from J, with 12 bases between. CDR1 is SQVTM, CDR2 ANQGSEA, per germline. CDR3 size: 11 residues. The CDR3 here is CSVEDRGAGYF. CDR3 nucleotides: TGCAGCGTTGAAGATAGGGGTGCCGGGTACTTC.

This chain connects TRBV20-1 to TRBJ2-1; 8 nucleotides align to TRBD2. V dropped 8 bases and J dropped 0; count of bases not matched to a gene: 6. CDR3 length: 14 residues. Germline loops: CDR1 DFQATT, CDR2 SNEGSKA (reference sequence). The CDR3 is CSSLSGTSYNEQFF. The CDR3 region has the DNA TGCAGTTCCCTTAGCGGGACCTCCTACAATGAGCAGTTCTTC.